These T cell receptor beta chains were read from a single sample in a study of blood T cell dynamics during melanoma immunotherapy. Clones were read by immunoSEQ multiplex PCR, and TCRdb kept only the in-frame ones, dropping some. The repertoire holds fewer than 13,000 clones, with about 89% as singletons. The sample consisted of blood, taken from a patient treated with checkpoint blockade. These receptor sequences come from a human donor with melanoma. Each CDR3 is given with its conserved first and last residue. A D gene is named only where the DNA matches it firmly. Size tells how often a clone was seen (once, few, many) or the class of an expanded clone, and some rows leave it out.

J gene: TRBJ2-3
clone size: -
V gene: TRBV30
D gene: -
CDR3 DNA: TGTGCCCTAGGGCCCAGGGGTCGGAACACAGATACGCAGTATTTT
CDR3 protein: CALGPRGRNTDTQYF

J gene: TRBJ2-1
clone size: -
V gene: TRBV5-1
D gene: TRBD1
CDR3 DNA: TGCGCCAGCAGTTCTGGGGACAGGGTGGCTGAGCAGTTCTTC
CDR3 protein: CASSSGDRVAEQFF

J gene: TRBJ2-1
clone size: -
V gene: TRBV4-3
D gene: TRBD2
CDR3 DNA: TGCGCCAGCAGCCAAGATTCTCTAGCGGGGGGTTACAATGAGCAGTTCTTC
CDR3 protein: CASSQDSLAGGYNEQFF

J gene: TRBJ1-2
clone size: -
V gene: TRBV6-1
D gene: -
CDR3 DNA: TGTGCCAGCAGTGGATTCTATGGCTACACCTTC
CDR3 protein: CASSGFYGYTF

J gene: TRBJ2-5
clone size: -
V gene: TRBV6-5
D gene: -
CDR3 DNA: TGTGCCAGTAAAACGGAAGAGTTCTGGGAGACCCAGTACTTC
CDR3 protein: CASKTEEFWETQYF

J gene: TRBJ1-2
clone size: -
V gene: TRBV14
D gene: TRBD1
CDR3 DNA: TGTGCCAGCAGCCAAGTGACAGGGTCGGTGGGGAACTATGGCTACACCTTC
CDR3 protein: CASSQVTGSVGNYGYTF

J gene: TRBJ2-5
clone size: -
V gene: TRBV30
D gene: -
CDR3 DNA: TGTGCCTGGAGTTCCCAGGGTCAAGAGACCCAGTACTTC
CDR3 protein: CAWSSQGQETQYF

J gene: TRBJ2-3
clone size: -
V gene: TRBV9
D gene: TRBD2
CDR3 DNA: TGTGCCAGCAGCGTAGGGGGTAGCGGGGTGTACACAGATACGCAGTATTTT
CDR3 protein: CASSVGGSGVYTDTQYF

J gene: TRBJ2-2
clone size: -
V gene: TRBV19
D gene: TRBD1
CDR3 DNA: TGTGCCAGTACCGGGGACAGAAATAAGAACACCGGGGAGCTGTTTTTT
CDR3 protein: CASTGDRNKNTGELFF

J gene: TRBJ1-2
clone size: -
V gene: TRBV4-3
D gene: -
CDR3 DNA: TGCGCCAGCAGCCAAGATTTGGGGGGGCGAAATTGGGGCTACACCTTC
CDR3 protein: CASSQDLGGRNWGYTF

J gene: TRBJ2-2
clone size: -
V gene: TRBV7-9
D gene: TRBD2
CDR3 DNA: TGTGCCAGCAGCTTAGATGTTAGCGGGGGCAAGCTGTTTTTT
CDR3 protein: CASSLDVSGGKLFF

J gene: TRBJ2-3
clone size: once
V gene: TRBV6-5
D gene: -
CDR3 DNA: TGTGCCAGCAGTCCACGGTGGGCAGATACGCAGTATTTT
CDR3 protein: CASSPRWADTQYF

J gene: TRBJ1-6
clone size: -
V gene: TRBV9
D gene: TRBD1
CDR3 DNA: TGTGCCAGCAGCGTAGACCCGACAGGGGGGCGTAATTCACCCCTCCACTTT
CDR3 protein: CASSVDPTGGRNSPLHF

J gene: TRBJ2-2
clone size: -
V gene: TRBV7-9
D gene: -
CDR3 DNA: TGTGCCAGCAGCGCGAGGGGGGGACGCACCGGGGAGCTGTTTTTT
CDR3 protein: CASSARGGRTGELFF

J gene: TRBJ1-1
clone size: -
V gene: TRBV5-1
D gene: -
CDR3 DNA: TGCGCCAGCAGCTTGGTTCCAGGGCAAACGGGTATTGGCACTGAAGCTTTCTTT
CDR3 protein: CASSLVPGQTGIGTEAFF

J gene: TRBJ2-1
clone size: -
V gene: TRBV12-1
D gene: -
CDR3 DNA: TGTGCCAGCTTCAAGGGGGACAGGTACAATGAGCAGTTCTTC
CDR3 protein: CASFKGDRYNEQFF

J gene: TRBJ1-4
clone size: -
V gene: TRBV5-5
D gene: TRBD1
CDR3 DNA: TGTGCCAGCAGTATACAACCAACAAGGGGGCGGGAAAAACTGTTTTTT
CDR3 protein: CASSIQPTRGREKLFF

J gene: TRBJ1-1
clone size: -
V gene: TRBV21-1
D gene: -
CDR3 DNA: TGTGCCAGCAGCAAATGTGAGGGGACGAACACTGAAGCTTTCTTT
CDR3 protein: CASSKCEGTNTEAFF

J gene: TRBJ2-5
clone size: -
V gene: TRBV11-2
D gene: -
CDR3 DNA: TGTGCCAGCAGCTTGCCGGCCACGGAGACCCAGTACTTC
CDR3 protein: CASSLPATETQYF

J gene: TRBJ1-1
clone size: -
V gene: TRBV7-9
D gene: -
CDR3 DNA: TGTGCCAGCAGCTTAGAATCCGGAAGGAACACTGAAGCTTTCTTT
CDR3 protein: CASSLESGRNTEAFF

J gene: TRBJ1-1
clone size: -
V gene: TRBV5-4
D gene: -
CDR3 DNA: TGTGCCAGCAGCCCTGGGGGCCCGGGCACTGAAGCTTTCTTT
CDR3 protein: CASSPGGPGTEAFF

J gene: TRBJ2-1
clone size: -
V gene: TRBV19
D gene: -
CDR3 DNA: TGTGCCAGTAGGCCCTCCGGGGGAGTAGGCAATGAGCAGTTCTTC
CDR3 protein: CASRPSGGVGNEQFF